The 9 T cell receptor beta chains listed next were all sequenced from one sample in a study of T cell repertoires in cytomegalovirus infection. TCRdb re-derived calls from the reads in MiXCR, one entry per CDR3 protein. The sample includes 360,000 or so distinct CDR3 sequences, roughly 34% of them seen just once. These receptors have no identified antigens. The sequencing used cultured PBMCs, collected from culture after CMV antigen stimulation. The receptors stem from a human donor in good health (CMV status not recorded). Some clones in this sample may be carry-over from other donors' samples.

This clonotype has only a few counts. The rearrangement joins TRBV12-3 or TRBV12-4 to TRBJ2-2, with D possibly being TRBD1 (5 bases). This CDR3 comprises 13 residues. V was shortened by 7 bases and J by 7 bases, with 13 bases between the two germline ends. The CDR3 DNA is TGTGCCAGCACGCTTTGGGGCCTCGGGGAGCTGTTTTTT. It yields the protein CASTLWGLGELFF.

The chain uses TRBV20-1 and TRBJ1-3, with 7 nucleotides matching TRBD1. The junction had 4 bases not matched to a gene; V was cut back by 4 bases and J by 4 bases. The V gene's germline CDR1 is DFQATT and CDR2 SNEGSKA (reference sequence). CDR3 length: 13 residues. This CDR3 reads CSAMTGLGNTIYF. CDR3 DNA: TGCAGTGCTATGACAGGGCTCGGAAACACCATATATTTT.

Only a few counts were recorded for this clonotype. The chain recombines TRBV12-3 or TRBV12-4 with TRBJ2-2; D may be TRBD1 (6 bases). The CDR3 runs 15 residues. The V end was cut by 5 bases, the J end by 5 bases, with 15 bases between. The DNA of the CDR3 is TGTGCCAGCAGTCCCGACAGGATCGGAACCGGGGAGCTGTTTTTT. This translates into CASSPDRIGTGELFF.

This clonotype showed up many times. As DNA, the CDR3 is TGTGCCAGCAGCTTGCTTAGACTAGCGGACTACAATGAGCAGTTCTTC. Translating it yields CASSLLRLADYNEQFF. This chain joins TRBV7-6 and TRBJ2-1; 9 positions match TRBD2. J gave up 3 bases and V 3 bases, and 6 bases lay outside the gene matches. CDR3 length equals 16 residues. CDR1 and CDR2 (germline): SGHVS, FNYEAQ.

This clonotype was seen only a few times. The chain combines TRBV24-1 with TRBJ2-1; 15 bases agree with TRBD2. With 4 bases clipped from V and 1 base from J, the junction kept 7 bases outside the gene matches. From germline, CDR1 is KGHDR and CDR2 SFDVKD. The CDR3 runs to 19 residues. DNA of the CDR3: TGTGCCACCAGTGACCCCGGACTAGCGGGAGGGGGTTCCTACAATGAGCAGTTCTTC. It codes for CATSDPGLAGGGSYNEQFF.

This clonotype was detected only a few times. The V gene is TRBV6-6, the J gene TRBJ2-1; D unclear. CDR1 MNHNY and CDR2 SVGAGI come from the germline V gene (reference sequence). This CDR3 is 12 amino acids long. The ends were cut back, 6 bases at V and 9 bases at J, with 12 bases in the middle. The CDR3: CASRAPRPEQFF. The DNA for the CDR3 is TGTGCCAGCAGGGCCCCGAGACCTGAGCAGTTCTTC.

The chain has TRBV6-6 and TRBJ1-6, with D unresolved. This CDR3 region has 12 residues. Germline CDR1 and CDR2: MNHNY and SVGAGI (reference sequence). Trimming shortened V by 6 bases and J by 12 bases, and 12 bases separated the two germline ends. This CDR3 reads CASSPLGRPLHF. The DNA of the CDR3 is TGTGCCAGCAGCCCCCTGGGCAGACCCCTCCACTTT.

The table lists this clonotype with a few counts. The rearrangement uses TRBV4-3 and TRBJ2-1, with D perhaps assigned TRBD1 or TRBD2 (5 bases each). Per the germline V gene, CDR1 is LGHNA and CDR2 is YSLEER. V lost 0 bases and J 6 bases, leaving 12 bases between the germline ends. CDR3 length: 15 residues. For the CDR3, the DNA is TGCGCCAGCAGCCAAGAAGGGACGGTCTTCAATGAGCAGTTCTTC. Translating gives CASSQEGTVFNEQFF.

This clonotype was seen only a few times. The rearrangement links TRBV5-1 to TRBJ2-3; perhaps TRBD1 as D (5 bases). Germline lookup yields CDR1 SGHRS and CDR2 YFSETQ. The CDR3 runs to 16 residues. Trimming took 0 bases from V and 4 from J, leaving 15 bases between them. The DNA of the CDR3 is TGCGCCAGCAGCTTGGCCTCCGCAGGGTTCGCAGATACGCAGTATTTT. This codes for CASSLASAGFADTQYF.